Each of the 5 T cell receptor beta chains below was sequenced from the same sample in a study of T-cell reconstitution after alpha-beta-depleted transplantation in children. Preparation of the TCRbeta library was carried out with unique molecular identifiers. One entry per CDR3 protein results from TCRdb running MiXCR on the PCR reads. The table lists a few hundred thousand distinct CDR3 sequences, almost 8% of them singletons. Study-level results: T-cell numbers and diversity, one year after transplant, stemmed largely from T cells that were newly produced.

Antigens of these TCRs are unknown. The sequencing here drew on peripheral blood, taken 360 days after TCRalphabeta/CD19-depleted stem cell transplant. These receptors were collected from a female patient between 2 and 15 years old who had a stem cell transplant for Fanconi anemia, so the T cells may come from the graft donor.

Remarks on this clonotype: This may be a read error, as it is one base from a much larger clone. This rearrangement joins TRBV5-1 to TRBJ1-1; the D gene is possibly TRBD1 (5 bases). V lost 5 bases, J lost 6 bases, and 14 bases lay in between. The CDR3 is 13 amino acids. CDR1 is SGHRS, CDR2 YFSETQ, per germline. CDR3 bases: TGCGCCAGCAGTGGCAGGGAGGGCCCTGAAGCTTTCTTT. Translating gives CASSGREGPEAFF.

This clonotype was found many times. The chain carries TRBV9 and TRBJ2-3, with 10 bases lining up with TRBD2. After removal of 3 bases from V and 2 bases from J, the junction contained 6 bases not matched to a gene. The CDR3 has 16 amino acids. Looked up from germline, CDR1 is SGDLS and CDR2 is YYNGEE. The CDR3 is CASSDTGTSVTDTQYF. CDR3 nucleotides: TGTGCCAGCAGCGATACCGGGACTAGCGTCACAGATACGCAGTATTTT.

There are many counts of this clonotype. The gene calls are TRBV29-1 and TRBJ2-3, with 11 bases lining up with TRBD2. The CDR3 is 14 residues long. V trimming: 6 bases; J trimming: 6 bases; junction bases outside the gene matches: 8. CDR1 and CDR2 from the germline V gene are SQVTM and ANQGSEA. Here the CDR3 reads CSVLLAGVGDTQYF. Written as DNA, the CDR3 is TGCAGCGTCCTACTAGCGGGAGTCGGCGATACGCAGTATTTT.

In this sample, this clonotype turned up many times. The chain links TRBV20-1 to TRBJ2-5, with TRBD2 identical over 8 bases. The CDR3 extends over 16 amino acids. J lost 1 base, V lost 0 bases, and 7 bases had no gene match. CDR1 is DFQATT, CDR2 SNEGSKA, per germline (reference sequence). The CDR3 DNA follows: TGCAGTGCTAGAGATTCTCAGCGGGGGTTCCAAGAGACCCAGTACTTC. Translation gives CSARDSQRGFQETQYF.

This clonotype showed up many times. The CDR3, as DNA: TGTGCCAGCAGTTTAGGGAGGCGGAGAAGCACAGATACGCAGTATTTT. Encoded protein: CASSLGRRRSTDTQYF. This chain links TRBV6-5 with TRBJ2-3, with D maybe TRBD2 (6 bases). There are 16 residues in the CDR3. With 4 bases removed from V and 0 bases from J, the gap between germline ends came to 14 bases. Germline CDR1 and CDR2: MNHEY and SVGAGI.